The entry that follows covers one T cell receptor beta chain sequence. CDR3 length: 14 residues. Germline assignment: CDR1 LGHDT and CDR2 YNNKEL (reference sequence). The V and J ends lost 4 bases and 6 bases, in that order; junction bases with no gene match: 7. This entry belongs to a study of blood T cell repertoires in COVID-19. Overall study context: COVID-19 samples from acute and convalescent phases originated in the United States, Italy and Spain.

In the original processing: The assay estimated nucleated cells by amplifying reference gene primers. Using immunoSEQ multiplex PCR, the repertoire was profiled, and TCRdb retains in-frame clones only, with some absent. V, J and clone size reflect that table, while D and trimming were determined from the DNA. Of approximately 59,000 clones in the sample, 89% were seen once. Material for sequencing was peripheral blood. The chain links TRBV3-1 (or the pseudogene TRBV3-2) to TRBJ1-1; TRBD1 agrees at 8 bases. The TCR sequence derives from a human donor in a cohort sampled during active COVID-19. This CDR3 is CASSPDRVEAEAFF. The CDR3 DNA reads TGTGCCAGCAGCCCGGACAGGGTCGAGGCTGAAGCTTTCTTT.